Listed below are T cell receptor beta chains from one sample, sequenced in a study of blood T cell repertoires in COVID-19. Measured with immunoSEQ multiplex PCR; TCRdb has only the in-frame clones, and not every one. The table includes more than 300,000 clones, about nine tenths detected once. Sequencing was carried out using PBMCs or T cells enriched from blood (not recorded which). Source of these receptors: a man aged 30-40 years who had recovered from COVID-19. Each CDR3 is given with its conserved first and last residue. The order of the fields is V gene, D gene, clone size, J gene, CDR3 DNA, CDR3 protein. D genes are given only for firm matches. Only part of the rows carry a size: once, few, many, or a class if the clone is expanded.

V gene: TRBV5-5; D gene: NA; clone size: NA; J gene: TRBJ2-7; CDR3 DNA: TGTGCCAGCAGCCGCCACGGGGGCTACGAGCAGTACTTC; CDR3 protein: CASSRHGGYEQYF
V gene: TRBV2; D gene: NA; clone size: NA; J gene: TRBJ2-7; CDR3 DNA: TGTGCCAGCAGTGAAGATCGGGCTAGCTGGGAGGAGCAGTACTTC; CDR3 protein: CASSEDRASWEEQYF
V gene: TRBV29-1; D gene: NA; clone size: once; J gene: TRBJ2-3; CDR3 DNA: TGCAGCGTTGACGGAACAGGAGATACGCAGTATTTT; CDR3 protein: CSVDGTGDTQYF
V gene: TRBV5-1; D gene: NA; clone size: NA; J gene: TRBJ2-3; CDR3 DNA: TGCGCCAGCAGCTCGAGGGGCACAGATACGCAGTATTTT; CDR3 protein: CASSSRGTDTQYF
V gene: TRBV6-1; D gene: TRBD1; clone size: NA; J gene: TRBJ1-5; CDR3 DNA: TGTGCCAGCAGTGGCCCGGGACAGGGTTTCGGGGAGGGCAATCAGCCCCAGCATTTT; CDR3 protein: CASSGPGQGFGEGNQPQHF
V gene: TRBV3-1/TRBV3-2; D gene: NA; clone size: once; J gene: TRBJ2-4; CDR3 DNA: TGTGCCAGCAGCCAAGCCTATGTGGCCAAAAACATTCAGTACTTC; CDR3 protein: CASSQAYVAKNIQYF
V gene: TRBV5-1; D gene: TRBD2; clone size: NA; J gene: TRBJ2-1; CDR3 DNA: TGCGCCAGCAGCTTGAGGCCTAGCGGGAACAATGAGCAGTTCTTC; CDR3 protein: CASSLRPSGNNEQFF
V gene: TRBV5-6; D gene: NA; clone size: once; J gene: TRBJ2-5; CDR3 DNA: TGTGCCAGCAGCTTCCCAGCAGGGAGGGAGACCCAGTACTTC; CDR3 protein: CASSFPAGRETQYF
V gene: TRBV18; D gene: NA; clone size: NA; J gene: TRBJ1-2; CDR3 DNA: TGTGCCAGCTCACCACAGGGAGACGTTTTCTATGGCTACACCTTC; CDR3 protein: CASSPQGDVFYGYTF
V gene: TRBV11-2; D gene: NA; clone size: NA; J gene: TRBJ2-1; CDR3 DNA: TGTGCCAGCAGCTTAGATAACGGCAATGAGCAGTTCTTC; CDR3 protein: CASSLDNGNEQFF
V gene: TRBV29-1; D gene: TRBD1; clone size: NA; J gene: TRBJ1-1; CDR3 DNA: TGCAGCGCACTGACAGGGCGGGCCACTGAAGCTTTCTTT; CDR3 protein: CSALTGRATEAFF
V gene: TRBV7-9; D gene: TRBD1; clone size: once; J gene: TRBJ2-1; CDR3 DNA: TGTGCCAGCAGCGCCCGGACAGGGAGGACCTACAATGAGCAGTTCTTC; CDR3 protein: CASSARTGRTYNEQFF
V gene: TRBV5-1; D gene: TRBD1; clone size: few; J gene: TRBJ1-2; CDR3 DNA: TGCGCCAGCAGCTTGGGGGGACAGGGAGATGGCTACACCTTC; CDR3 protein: CASSLGGQGDGYTF
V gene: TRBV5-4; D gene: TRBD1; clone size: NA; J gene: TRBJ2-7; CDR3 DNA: TGTGCCAGCAGCGAGGGGGACAGCCCCTACGAGCAGTACTTC; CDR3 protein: CASSEGDSPYEQYF
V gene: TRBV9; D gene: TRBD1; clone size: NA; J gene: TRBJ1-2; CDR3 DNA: TGTGCCAGCAGTCTAGGGACAGCCTATGGCTACACCTTC; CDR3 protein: CASSLGTAYGYTF
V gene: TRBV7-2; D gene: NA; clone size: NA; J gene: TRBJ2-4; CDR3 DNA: TGTGCCAGCAGCTCCAAAACCATGGGGGCAGGGGCCAAAAACATTCAGTACTTC; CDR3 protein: CASSSKTMGAGAKNIQYF
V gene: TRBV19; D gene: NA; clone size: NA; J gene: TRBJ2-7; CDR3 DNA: TGTGCCAGTAGTACCGACACCGCTTACGAGCAGTACTTC; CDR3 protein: CASSTDTAYEQYF
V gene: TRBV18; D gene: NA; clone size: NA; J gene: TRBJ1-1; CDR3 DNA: TGTGCCAGCTCATACATCCAGGGGTTGTCAAACACTGAAGCTTTCTTT; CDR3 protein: CASSYIQGLSNTEAFF
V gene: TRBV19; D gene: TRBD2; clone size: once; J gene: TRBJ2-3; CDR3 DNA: TGTGCCAGTAGTATGATGTCGGGGGGAAGAGATACGCAGTATTTT; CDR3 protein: CASSMMSGGRDTQYF
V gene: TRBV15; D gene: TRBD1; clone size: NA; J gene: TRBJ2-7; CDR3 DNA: TGTGCCACCAGCAGAAGGGGACAGGGACTCTACGAGCAGTACTTC; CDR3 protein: CATSRRGQGLYEQYF
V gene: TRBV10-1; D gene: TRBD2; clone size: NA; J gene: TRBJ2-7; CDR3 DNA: TGCGCCAGCAGTGAGTCTAGCGGGGGAGGATCGGAGCAGTACTTC; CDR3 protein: CASSESSGGGSEQYF
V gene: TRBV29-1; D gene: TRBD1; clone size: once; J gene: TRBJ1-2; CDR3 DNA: TGCAGCGTTGATGACCAGAGGACAGGGAAAAACTATGGCTACACCTTC; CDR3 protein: CSVDDQRTGKNYGYTF
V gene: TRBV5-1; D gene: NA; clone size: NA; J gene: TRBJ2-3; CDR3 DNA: TGCGCCAGCAGCTCAGGGGAGACCACAGATACGCAGTATTTT; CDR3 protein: CASSSGETTDTQYF
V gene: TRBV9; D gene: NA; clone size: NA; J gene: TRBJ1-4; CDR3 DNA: TGTGCCAGCAGCCGACAGACAACTAATGAAAAACTGTTTTTT; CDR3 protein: CASSRQTTNEKLFF
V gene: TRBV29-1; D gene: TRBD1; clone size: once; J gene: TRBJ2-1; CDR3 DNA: TGCAGCCACGGGACAGGGGCCCACAATGAGCAGTTCTTC; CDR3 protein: CSHGTGAHNEQFF